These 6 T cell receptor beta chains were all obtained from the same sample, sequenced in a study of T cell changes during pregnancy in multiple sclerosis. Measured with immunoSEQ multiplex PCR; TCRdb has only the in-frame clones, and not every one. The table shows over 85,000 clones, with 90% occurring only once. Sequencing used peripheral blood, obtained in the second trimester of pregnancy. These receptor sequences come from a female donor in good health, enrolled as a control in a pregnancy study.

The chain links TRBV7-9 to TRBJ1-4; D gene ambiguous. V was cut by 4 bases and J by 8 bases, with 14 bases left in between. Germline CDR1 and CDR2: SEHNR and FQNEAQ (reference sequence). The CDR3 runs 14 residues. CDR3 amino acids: CASSSGLSGEKLFF. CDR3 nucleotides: TGTGCCAGCAGCTCCGGACTTTCGGGGGAAAAACTGTTTTTT.

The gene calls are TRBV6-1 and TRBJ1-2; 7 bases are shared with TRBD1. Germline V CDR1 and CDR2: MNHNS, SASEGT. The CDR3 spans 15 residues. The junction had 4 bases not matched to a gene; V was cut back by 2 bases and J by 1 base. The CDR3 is CASSERDRLNYGYTF. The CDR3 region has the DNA TGTGCCAGCAGTGAAAGGGACAGACTTAACTATGGCTACACCTTC.

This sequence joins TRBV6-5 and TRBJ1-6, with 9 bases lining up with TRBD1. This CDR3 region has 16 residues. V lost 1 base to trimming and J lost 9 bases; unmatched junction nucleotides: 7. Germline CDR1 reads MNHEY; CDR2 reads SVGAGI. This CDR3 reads CASSYWYRGLGSPLHF. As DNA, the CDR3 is TGTGCCAGCAGTTACTGGTACAGGGGGCTCGGTTCACCCCTCCACTTT.

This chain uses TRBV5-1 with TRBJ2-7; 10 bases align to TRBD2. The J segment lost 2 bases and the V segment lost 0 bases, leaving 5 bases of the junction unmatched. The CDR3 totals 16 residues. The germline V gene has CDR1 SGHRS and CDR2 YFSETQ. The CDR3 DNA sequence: TGCGCCAGCAGCTTGGCGCCAGCGGGAGGGGCCTACGAGCAGTACTTC. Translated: CASSLAPAGGAYEQYF.

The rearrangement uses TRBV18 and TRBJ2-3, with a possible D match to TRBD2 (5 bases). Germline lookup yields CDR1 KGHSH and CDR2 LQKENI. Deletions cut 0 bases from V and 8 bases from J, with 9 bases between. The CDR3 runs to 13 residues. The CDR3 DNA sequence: TGTGCCAGCTCACCACCTAGCGAGAGTACGCAGTATTTT. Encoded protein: CASSPPSESTQYF.

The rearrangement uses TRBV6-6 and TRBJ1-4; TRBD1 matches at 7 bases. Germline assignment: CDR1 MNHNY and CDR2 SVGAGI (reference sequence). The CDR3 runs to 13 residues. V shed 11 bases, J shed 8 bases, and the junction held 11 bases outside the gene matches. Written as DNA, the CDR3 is TGTGCCGGGCGCACAGGGGCCTGGGAAAAACTGTTTTTT. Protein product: CAGRTGAWEKLFF.